The TCR beta chain described here comes from a study of CD8 T cells in Susac syndrome. Reverse transcription of roughly 0.5 to 1 ug RNA was performed with random hexamers. An immunoSEQ multiplex PCR generated amplified TCR beta CDR3 products spanning 54 Vbeta and 13 Jbeta. Using its own MiXCR run on the immunoSEQ multiplex PCR reads, TCRdb lists one record per CDR3 protein. The table lists hundreds of thousands of distinct CDR3 sequences, around 84% of them singletons. CD8+ and CD4+ blood T cells underwent TCR beta sequencing. The CD8+ and CD4+ T cells were isolated magnetically using a negative isolation approach, whereas the TEMRA cells were enriched by FACS. This sequence was found in a human donor with multiple sclerosis. The sequencing sample was made of CD8+ T cells from PBMCs.

CDR3 DNA: TGTGCCAGCAGCTTAGCGCCCGCGAACACCGGGGAGCTGTTTTTT. This codes for CASSLAPANTGELFF. The J gene is TRBJ2-2, the V gene TRBV7-9; D call uncertain. V dropped 0 bases and J dropped 0 bases, with 5 bases sitting between them. Germline-derived CDR1 and CDR2 are SEHNR and FQNEAQ (reference sequence). The CDR3 consists of 15 residues.